This is a list of T cell receptor beta chains from one sample in a study of siplizumab effects on memory and regulatory T cells. Sequencing used immunoSEQ multiplex PCR; TCRdb keeps in-frame clones, though not all of them. The repertoire holds approximately 100,000 clones, with over 85% as singletons. The sequenced material came from non-Treg CD4+ T cells sorted from blood. Receptors were obtained from a human donor in good health. The CDR3 runs from the conserved cysteine through the conserved F or W. The D gene is left open where the match is weak. Size values are once, few and many counts, or a class for expanded clones, and some rows have none.

len,j_gene,abundance,v_gene,d_gene,CDR3aa,CDR3nt
11,TRBJ1-1,few,TRBV29-1,TRBD1,CSVDRGTEAFF,TGCAGCGTAGACAGGGGTACTGAAGCTTTCTTT
13,TRBJ2-5,-,TRBV7-9,-,CASSLAAVETQYF,TGTGCCAGCAGCTTGGCAGCGGTGGAGACCCAGTACTTC
14,TRBJ2-7,-,TRBV13,-,CASSLLGRTYEQYF,TGTGCCAGCAGCTTATTGGGCAGAACCTACGAGCAGTACTTC
15,TRBJ1-1,-,TRBV7-2,-,CASSLAPGPFPEAFF,TGTGCCAGCAGCTTGGCCCCGGGGCCCTTCCCTGAAGCTTTCTTT
15,TRBJ1-1,once,TRBV19,TRBD1,CASSINRGGSPEAFF,TGTGCCAGTAGTATCAACAGGGGGGGAAGCCCTGAAGCTTTCTTT
10,TRBJ2-1,-,TRBV20-1,-,CSAIYNEQFF,TGCAGTGCAATTTACAATGAGCAGTTCTTC
15,TRBJ2-7,-,TRBV18,TRBD2,CASSQLAGGPYEQYF,TGTGCCAGCTCGCAACTAGCGGGGGGACCCTACGAGCAGTACTTC
20,TRBJ2-5,-,TRBV10-3,-,CAISESIFGATGRGTETQYF,TGTGCCATCAGTGAGTCGATTTTCGGAGCGACAGGCCGAGGTACGGAGACCCAGTACTTC
14,TRBJ2-7,-,TRBV6-5,TRBD2,CASGRLAGGYEQYF,TGTGCCAGCGGGAGACTAGCGGGGGGGTACGAGCAGTACTTC
16,TRBJ1-2,once,TRBV6-1,-,CASSESGHPTNYGYTF,TGTGCCAGCAGTGAGAGTGGACACCCCACTAACTATGGCTACACCTTC
16,TRBJ1-2,few,TRBV6-6,TRBD1,CASSSYGQETNYGYTF,TGTGCCAGCAGTTCGTACGGACAGGAGACTAACTATGGCTACACCTTC
15,TRBJ2-1,-,TRBV4-1,TRBD2,CASTIATSGYNEQFF,TGCGCCAGCACCATAGCGACTAGCGGGTACAATGAGCAGTTCTTC
13,TRBJ1-1,-,TRBV10-3,-,CATLGQINTEAFF,TGTGCCACCCTGGGGCAGATTAACACTGAAGCTTTCTTT
14,TRBJ1-1,-,TRBV4-2,-,CASSFKGGATEAFF,TGTGCCAGCAGCTTCAAGGGGGGTGCCACTGAAGCTTTCTTT
15,TRBJ1-2,-,TRBV10-1,TRBD1,CASSEFDRGPGGYTF,TGCGCCAGCAGTGAGTTTGACAGGGGGCCTGGGGGCTACACCTTC
11,TRBJ2-1,-,TRBV29-1,-,CSVDRTYEQFF,TGCAGCGTGGATCGGACGTATGAGCAGTTCTTC
15,TRBJ2-1,once,TRBV4-2,-,CASSRGSQYYNEQFF,TGTGCCAGCAGCCGAGGGTCCCAGTATTACAATGAGCAGTTCTTC
14,TRBJ2-2,-,TRBV10-1,-,CASSDSAVTGELFF,TGCGCCAGCAGTGACTCTGCGGTCACCGGGGAGCTGTTTTTT
14,TRBJ1-4,once,TRBV6-6,TRBD1,CASGRGTGSEKLFF,TGTGCCAGCGGCCGCGGGACAGGGAGTGAAAAACTGTTTTTT
15,TRBJ2-2,-,TRBV7-2,-,CASSLDGGRSGELFF,TGTGCCAGCAGCTTAGACGGGGGTAGGAGCGGGGAGCTGTTTTTT
17,TRBJ2-4,once,TRBV12-5,TRBD2,CASRSGGRNSLKNIQYF,TGTGCTAGTAGAAGCGGGGGCCGTAATAGCCTCAAAAACATTCAGTACTTC
12,TRBJ2-7,-,TRBV5-4,TRBD1,CASSLEGGGQYF,TGTGCCAGCAGCCTGGAAGGGGGCGGGCAGTACTTC
16,TRBJ1-1,once,TRBV6-5,-,CASSYNGWSMNTEAFF,TGTGCCAGCAGTTACAACGGCTGGTCCATGAACACTGAAGCTTTCTTT
14,TRBJ2-3,-,TRBV27,TRBD1,CASSLRGLEDTQYF,TGTGCCAGCAGTTTAAGGGGGCTTGAGGATACGCAGTATTTT
15,TRBJ1-5,-,TRBV5-8,-,CASSLRGYSHQPQHF,TGTGCCAGCAGCTTAAGGGGGTATTCCCATCAGCCCCAGCATTTT
13,TRBJ2-3,-,TRBV7-9,-,CASSISQTDTQYF,TGTGCCAGCAGCATCTCACAGACCGATACGCAGTATTTT
12,TRBJ1-2,-,TRBV28,-,CASMSANYGYTF,TGTGCCAGCATGTCAGCTAACTATGGCTACACCTTC
15,TRBJ2-5,once,TRBV10-1,-,CASSEGDGRAETQYF,TGCGCCAGCAGTGAGGGGGACGGACGGGCAGAGACCCAGTACTTC
13,TRBJ2-5,-,TRBV19,TRBD1,CASSFYRGETQYF,TGTGCCAGTAGTTTTTACAGGGGGGAGACCCAGTACTTC
11,TRBJ2-5,-,TRBV6-5,-,CASRQAETQYF,TGTGCCAGTCGACAGGCAGAGACCCAGTACTTC
14,TRBJ1-3,-,TRBV6-1,TRBD1,CATQDRVSGNTIYF,TGTGCCACACAGGACAGGGTCTCTGGAAACACCATATATTTT